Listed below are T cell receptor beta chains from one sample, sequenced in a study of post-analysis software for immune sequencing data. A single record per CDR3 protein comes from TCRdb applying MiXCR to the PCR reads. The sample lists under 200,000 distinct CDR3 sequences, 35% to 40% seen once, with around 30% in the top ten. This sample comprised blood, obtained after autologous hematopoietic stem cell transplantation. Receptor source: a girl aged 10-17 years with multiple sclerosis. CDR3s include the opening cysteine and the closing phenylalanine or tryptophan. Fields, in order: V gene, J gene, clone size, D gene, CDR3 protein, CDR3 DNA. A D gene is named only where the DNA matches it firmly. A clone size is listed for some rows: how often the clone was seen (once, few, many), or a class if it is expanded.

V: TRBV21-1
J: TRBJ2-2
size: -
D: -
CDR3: CASSKVTMDHAGELFF
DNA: TGTGCCAGCAGCAAAGTAACAATGGACCACGCCGGGGAGCTGTTTTTT

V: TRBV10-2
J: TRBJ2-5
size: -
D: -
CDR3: CASSGPGTQYF
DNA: TGCGCCAGCAGCGGACCAGGGACCCAGTACTTC

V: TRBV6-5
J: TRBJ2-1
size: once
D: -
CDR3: CASSWAIRLVSPEQFF
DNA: TGTGCCAGCAGTTGGGCGATCCGACTAGTCAGTCCCGAGCAATTCTTC

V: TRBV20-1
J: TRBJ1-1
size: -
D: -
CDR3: CSATHYGVNTEAFF
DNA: TGCAGTGCCACCCATTACGGGGTGAACACTGAAGCTTTCTTT

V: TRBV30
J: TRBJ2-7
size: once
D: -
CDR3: CAWSVQGGSYEQYF
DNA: TGTGCCTGGAGTGTCCAGGGAGGCTCCTACGAGCAGTACTTC

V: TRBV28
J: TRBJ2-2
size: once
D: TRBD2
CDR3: CASSTSGRALGTGERFF
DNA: TGTGCCAGCTCGACTAGCGGGAGGGCCCTTGGCACCGGGGAGCGGTTTTTT

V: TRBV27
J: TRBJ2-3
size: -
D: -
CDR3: CASSLSVTDTQYF
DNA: TGTGCCAGCAGTTTATCGGTCACAGATACGCAGTATTTT

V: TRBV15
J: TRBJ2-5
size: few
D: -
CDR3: CATSRRSGSAETQYF
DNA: TGTGCCACCAGCAGAAGGTCCGGGTCGGCAGAGACCCAGTACTTC

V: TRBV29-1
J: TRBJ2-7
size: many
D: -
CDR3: CSVARATRGEQYF
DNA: TGCAGCGTTGCGAGGGCAACGAGGGGTGAGCAGTACTTC

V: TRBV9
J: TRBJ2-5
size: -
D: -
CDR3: CASSERQHQETQYF
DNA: TGTGCCAGCAGCGAGAGACAGCACCAAGAGACCCAGTACTTC

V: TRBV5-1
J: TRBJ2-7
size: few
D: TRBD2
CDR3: CASSLSGTSGRKVQYF
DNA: TGCGCCAGCAGCTTATCCGGGACTAGCGGGAGGAAGGTGCAGTACTTC

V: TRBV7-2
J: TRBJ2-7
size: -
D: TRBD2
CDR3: CASSPRTSGVYEQYF
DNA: TGTGCCAGCAGCCCACGGACTAGCGGGGTGTACGAGCAGTACTTC

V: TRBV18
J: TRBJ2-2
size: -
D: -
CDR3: CASSPQITGELFF
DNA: TGTGCCAGCTCACCACAGATCACCGGGGAGCTGTTTTTT

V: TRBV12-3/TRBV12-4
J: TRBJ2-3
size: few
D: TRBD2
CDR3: CASSDLLAGPHRADTQYF
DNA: TGTGCCAGCAGTGACCTCCTAGCGGGACCACATCGCGCAGATACGCAGTATTTT

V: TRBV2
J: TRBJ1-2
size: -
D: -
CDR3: CASSDKGRPPYGYTF
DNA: TGTGCCAGCAGTGATAAGGGCAGACCTCCCTATGGCTACACCTTC

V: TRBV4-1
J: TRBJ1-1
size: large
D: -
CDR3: CASSQDPETGDVMNTEAFF
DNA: TGCGCCAGCAGCCAAGATCCAGAGACGGGGGATGTAATGAACACTGAAGCTTTCTTT

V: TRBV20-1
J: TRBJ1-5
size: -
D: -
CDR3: CSASRVIAGYSNQPQHF
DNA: TGCAGTGCTAGCAGGGTAATCGCCGGCTATAGCAATCAGCCCCAGCATTTT

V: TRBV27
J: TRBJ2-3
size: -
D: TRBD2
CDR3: CASSLSVLAGEETDTQYF
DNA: TGTGCCAGCAGTTTATCGGTACTAGCGGGAGAAGAAACAGATACGCAGTATTTT

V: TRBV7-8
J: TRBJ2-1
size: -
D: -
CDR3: CASSLVVIAHNEQFF
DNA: TGTGCCAGCAGCTTAGTGGTAATAGCCCACAATGAGCAGTTCTTC

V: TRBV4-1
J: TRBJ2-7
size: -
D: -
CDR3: CASSQTADSPYEQYF
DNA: TGCGCCAGCAGCCAAACCGCGGACAGCCCCTACGAGCAGTACTTC

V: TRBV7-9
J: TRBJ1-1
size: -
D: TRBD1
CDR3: CASNNRDRAAEAFF
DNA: TGTGCCAGCAACAACCGGGACAGGGCGGCTGAAGCTTTCTTT

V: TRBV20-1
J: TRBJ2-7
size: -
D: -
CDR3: CSARGRETSYEQYF
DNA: TGCAGTGCTAGAGGCAGGGAAACCTCCTACGAGCAGTACTTC

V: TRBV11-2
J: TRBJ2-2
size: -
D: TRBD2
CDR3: CASSSPVLAGVNGELFF
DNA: TGTGCCAGCAGCTCTCCCGTCCTAGCGGGAGTTAACGGGGAGCTGTTTTTT

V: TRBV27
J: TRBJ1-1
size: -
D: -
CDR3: CASSSPWGPNTEAFF
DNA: TGTGCCAGCAGTTCCCCTTGGGGCCCGAACACTGAAGCTTTCTTT

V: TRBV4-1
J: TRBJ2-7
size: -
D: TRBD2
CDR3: CASSSQGTSGSDEQYF
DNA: TGCGCCAGCAGCAGCCAAGGGACTAGCGGGAGCGACGAGCAGTACTTC

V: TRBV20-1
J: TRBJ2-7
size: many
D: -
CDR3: CSARDRGANDYEQYF
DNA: TGCAGTGCTAGAGATCGGGGGGCCAATGACTACGAGCAGTACTTC

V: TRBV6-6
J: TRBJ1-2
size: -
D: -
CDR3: CASSYSETGMNYGYTF
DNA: TGTGCCAGCAGTTACTCGGAAACAGGGATGAACTATGGCTACACCTTC

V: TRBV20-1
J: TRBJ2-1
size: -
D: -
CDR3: CSADNLYMSMGPYNEQFF
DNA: TGCAGTGCCGACAACCTCTACATGAGCATGGGGCCGTACAATGAGCAGTTCTTC

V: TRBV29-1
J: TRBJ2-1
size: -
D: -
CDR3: CSVEGRNEQFF
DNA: TGCAGCGTTGAGGGTCGAAATGAGCAGTTCTTC

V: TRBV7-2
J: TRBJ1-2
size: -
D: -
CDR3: CASARSGADYGYTF
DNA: TGTGCCAGCGCCCGGTCGGGGGCGGACTATGGCTACACCTTC

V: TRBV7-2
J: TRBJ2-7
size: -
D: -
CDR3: CASSPIQGGSYEQYF
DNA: TGTGCCAGCAGCCCGATCCAGGGGGGCTCCTACGAGCAGTACTTC

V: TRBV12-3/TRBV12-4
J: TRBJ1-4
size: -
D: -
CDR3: CASSYDSEKLFF
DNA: TGTGCCAGCAGCTATGACAGTGAAAAACTGTTTTTT

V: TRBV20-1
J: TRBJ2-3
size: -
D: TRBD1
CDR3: CSAPDRGDTDTQYF
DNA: TGCAGTGCTCCCGACAGGGGCGACACAGATACGCAGTATTTT

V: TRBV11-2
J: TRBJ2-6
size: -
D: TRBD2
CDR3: CASSLEGGTGANVLTF
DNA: TGTGCCAGCAGCTTAGAGGGGGGGACTGGGGCCAACGTCCTGACTTTC

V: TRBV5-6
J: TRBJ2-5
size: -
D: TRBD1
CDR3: CASSLELNRGQETQYF
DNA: TGTGCCAGCAGCTTGGAACTTAACAGGGGACAAGAGACCCAGTACTTC

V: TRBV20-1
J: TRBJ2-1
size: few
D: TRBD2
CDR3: CSASSLAGGHHEQFF
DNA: TGCAGTGCTAGTTCCCTAGCGGGAGGGCACCATGAGCAGTTCTTC

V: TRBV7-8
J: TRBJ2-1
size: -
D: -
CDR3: CASTLWGSGNEQFF
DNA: TGTGCCAGCACCCTTTGGGGTAGCGGTAATGAGCAGTTCTTC

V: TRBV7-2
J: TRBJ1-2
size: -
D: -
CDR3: CASSLTRGGRKFYGCTF
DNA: TGTGCCAGCAGCTTAACCCGTGGGGGTCGGAAATTCTATGGCTGCACCTTC

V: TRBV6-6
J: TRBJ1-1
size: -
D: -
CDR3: CASSYSGGGNTEAFF
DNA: TGTGCCAGCAGTTACTCGGGTGGGGGAAACACTGAAGCTTTCTTT

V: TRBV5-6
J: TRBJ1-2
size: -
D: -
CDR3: CASSPQDSLNYGYTF
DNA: TGTGCCAGCAGCCCCCAAGACAGCCTGAACTATGGCTACACCTTC

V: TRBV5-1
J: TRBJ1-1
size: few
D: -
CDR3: CASSLQANTEAFF
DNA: TGCGCCAGCAGCTTACAGGCGAACACTGAAGCTTTCTTT

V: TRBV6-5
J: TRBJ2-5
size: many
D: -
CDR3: CASSHGWEQYF
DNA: TGTGCCAGCAGTCACGGGTGGGAGCAGTACTTC

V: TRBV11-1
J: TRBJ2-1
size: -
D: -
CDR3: CASATGAYNEQFF
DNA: TGTGCCAGCGCCACGGGCGCCTACAATGAGCAGTTCTTC

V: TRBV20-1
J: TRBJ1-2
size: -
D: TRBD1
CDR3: CSAGDRDSDLYGYTF
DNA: TGCAGTGCTGGAGATCGGGACAGCGATCTCTATGGCTACACCTTC

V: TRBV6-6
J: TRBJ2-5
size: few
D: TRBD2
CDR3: CASSYGTTKETQYF
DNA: TGTGCCAGCAGTTACGGGACTACCAAAGAGACCCAGTACTTC

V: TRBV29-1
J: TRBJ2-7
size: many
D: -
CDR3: CSVEDGQGIHEQYF
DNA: TGCAGCGTTGAAGATGGCCAGGGAATTCACGAGCAGTACTTC

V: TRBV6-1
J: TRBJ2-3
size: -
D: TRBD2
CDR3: CASRETSYTDTQYF
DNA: TGTGCCAGCAGAGAGACTAGCTACACAGATACGCAGTATTTT

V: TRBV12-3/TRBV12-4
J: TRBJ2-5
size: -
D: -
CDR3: CARPGRFEETQYF
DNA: TGTGCCAGACCGGGGCGATTCGAAGAGACCCAGTACTTC

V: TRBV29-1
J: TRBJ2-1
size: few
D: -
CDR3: CSVPTRSTAEQFF
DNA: TGCAGCGTTCCCACCCGTTCGACAGCCGAGCAGTTCTTC

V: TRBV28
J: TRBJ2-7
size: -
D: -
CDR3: CASSLFGSYNEQYF
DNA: TGTGCCAGCAGTTTATTTGGGTCCTACAATGAGCAGTACTTC

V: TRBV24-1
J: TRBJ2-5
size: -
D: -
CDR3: CAASDLGHHPETQYF
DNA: TGTGCCGCCAGTGATTTGGGACACCACCCAGAGACCCAGTACTTC

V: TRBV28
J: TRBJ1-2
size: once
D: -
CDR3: CASSPPQQAYGYTF
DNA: TGTGCCAGCAGTCCACCGCAGCAGGCCTATGGCTACACCTTC

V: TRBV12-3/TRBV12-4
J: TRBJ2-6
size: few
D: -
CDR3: CARKGDGANVLTF
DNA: TGTGCCAGAAAAGGGGACGGGGCCAACGTCCTGACTTTC

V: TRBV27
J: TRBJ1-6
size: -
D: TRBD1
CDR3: CASSPRTGVVSPLHF
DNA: TGTGCCAGCAGTCCCCGGACAGGGGTTGTTTCACCCCTCCACTTT